One and the same sample provided the 25 T cell receptor beta chains below, sequenced in a study of graft-versus-host responses after intestinal transplantation. Sequencing was performed with immunoSEQ multiplex PCR; in TCRdb, only in-frame clones are kept and a portion is missing. The sample carries about 40,000 clones, roughly 86% recorded once. The source was PBMCs, collected roughly 270 days after transplant. The receptors were gathered from a human patient who received an intestinal transplant, so some T cells may come from the graft donor.

The CDR3 nucleotides read TGTGCCAGCTCACCGGCACATGTCTACAATGAGCAGTTCTTC. Translated: CASSPAHVYNEQFF. J is TRBJ2-1 and V is TRBV18, with D unresolved. The CDR3 is made up of 14 amino acids. Germline V gene data show CDR1 as KGHSH and CDR2 as LQKENI. The V gene lost 3 bases and the J gene lost 3 bases, with 9 bases spanning the gap.

The chain uses TRBV18 and TRBJ1-1; maybe TRBD1 (5 bases). The CDR3 spans 13 residues. The germline V gene has CDR1 KGHSH and CDR2 LQKENI. V was trimmed by 6 bases and J by 3 bases, leaving 11 bases between them. In nucleotides, the CDR3 is TGTGCCAGCTCCCAAGGGGCGTACACTGAAGCTTTCTTT. Its translation is CASSQGAYTEAFF.

The V and J genes are TRBV29-1 and TRBJ1-2; D is possibly TRBD1 (6 bases). Germline V gives CDR1 SQVTM, CDR2 ANQGSEA. The CDR3 extends over 15 amino acids. Deletions cut 5 bases from V and 4 bases from J, with 20 bases between. The CDR3 region is CSVRLGGPLPYGYTF. For the CDR3, the DNA is TGCAGCGTTCGGCTGGGGGGGCCTTTACCCTATGGCTACACCTTC.

The chain combines TRBV29-1 with TRBJ2-1, with no clear D. From germline, CDR1 is SQVTM and CDR2 ANQGSEA. This CDR3 is built from 13 residues. The V end lost 3 bases, the J end lost 0 bases, and 6 bases lay between the germline ends. The CDR3 region is CSVDASSYNEQFF. CDR3 bases: TGCAGCGTTGACGCTAGCTCCTACAATGAGCAGTTCTTC.

The chain employs TRBV6-6 and TRBJ1-3; unclear D gene. The V gene lost 0 bases and the J gene lost 3 bases, with 0 bases spanning the gap. Germline-derived CDR1 and CDR2 are MNHNY and SVGAGI (reference sequence). The CDR3 length is 12 residues. The CDR3 is CASSYSGNTIYF. In DNA form, the CDR3 reads TGTGCCAGCAGTTACTCTGGAAACACCATATATTTT.

The chain joins TRBV6-5 to TRBJ1-1, with D perhaps matching TRBD1 (5 bases). Germline CDR1 MNHEY, CDR2 SVGAGI. V dropped 2 bases and J dropped 1 base, with 8 bases sitting between them. The CDR3 has 14 amino acids. The CDR3 reads CASSYGGANTEAFF. CDR3 nucleotide sequence: TGTGCCAGCAGTTACGGCGGGGCGAACACTGAAGCTTTCTTT.

The V and J genes are TRBV4-1 and TRBJ2-3; 12 positions match TRBD1. Germline V gene data show CDR1 as MGHRA and CDR2 as YSYEKL. V shed 2 bases and J 4 bases; nucleotides not matched to a gene: 4. This CDR3 comprises 16 residues. The CDR3 DNA reads as TGCGCCAGCAGCCAACCCGGGACAGGGGGCGCAGATACGCAGTATTTT. It encodes CASSQPGTGGADTQYF.

The V call is TRBV6-6, the J call TRBJ1-1, with 8 bases identical to TRBD1. Looked up from germline, CDR1 is MNHNY and CDR2 is SVGAGI (reference sequence). This CDR3 comprises 13 residues. The trim removed 1 base at V and 8 bases at J, leaving 3 bases unmatched. CDR3 residues: CASSYWTGREAFF. In DNA, the CDR3 is TGTGCCAGCAGTTACTGGACAGGGCGCGAAGCTTTCTTT.

The J gene is TRBJ1-2, the V gene TRBV10-2, with no clear D. From germline, CDR1 is WSHSY and CDR2 SAAADI. This CDR3 comprises 14 residues. Trimming cost V 0 bases and J 5 bases, with 10 bases left between them. The CDR3 DNA sequence: TGCGCCAGCAGTGAGTCCATCGGCAGTTATGGCTACACCTTC. It encodes CASSESIGSYGYTF.

The chain combines TRBV4-1 with TRBJ2-1; D uncertain. Trimming stripped 2 bases from V and 0 bases from J, with 17 bases between. Germline-derived CDR1 and CDR2 are MGHRA and YSYEKL. The CDR3 length is 18 residues. DNA of the CDR3: TGCGCCAGCAGCCAATTTATTAGCTCCGGGCTCTCCTACAATGAGCAGTTCTTC. The encoded protein is CASSQFISSGLSYNEQFF.

The chain employs TRBV5-6 and TRBJ1-3; D remains ambiguous. V was pared by 1 base and J by 7 bases, with 15 bases between. This CDR3 has 15 amino acids. CDR1 and CDR2 from the germline V gene are SGHDT and YYEEEE. The CDR3 DNA reads as TGTGCCAGCAGCTTGAGGGATGTGGGTACGAACACCATATATTTT. It yields the protein CASSLRDVGTNTIYF.

The rearrangement uses TRBV5-8 and TRBJ2-3; D is tentatively TRBD1 or TRBD2 (5 bases each). CDR1 and CDR2 (germline): SGHTS, YDEGEE. This CDR3 has 9 residues. V dropped 7 bases and J dropped 8 bases, with 5 bases sitting between them. The CDR3 sequence: CASGTTQYF. The CDR3, as DNA: TGTGCCAGCGGGACTACGCAGTATTTT.

V and J are TRBV5-4 and TRBJ2-7; D not certain. The CDR3 has 14 residues. CDR1 SGHNT and CDR2 YYREEE come from the germline V gene (reference sequence). V shed 2 bases and J shed 5 bases, with 14 bases lying between them. In DNA, the CDR3 is TGTGCCAGCAGCTTATCGTTTCGTGTCCACGAGCAGTACTTC. It yields the protein CASSLSFRVHEQYF.

This chain uses TRBV4-1 with TRBJ1-2; TRBD1 matches at 8 bases. Germline CDR1 reads MGHRA; CDR2 reads YSYEKL. This CDR3 has 16 amino acids. The trim removed 4 bases at V and 7 bases at J, leaving 14 bases unmatched. CDR3 loop: CASSPTFLDRGAGYTF. CDR3 DNA sequence: TGCGCCAGCAGCCCAACTTTTCTAGACAGGGGAGCTGGCTACACCTTC.

Notes on this clone: The identical CDR3 is also encoded by other nucleotide sequences in the sample. The J gene is TRBJ2-3, the V gene TRBV5-1; D gene uncertain. Germline lookup yields CDR1 SGHRS and CDR2 YFSETQ. V was shortened by 0 bases and J by 1 base, with 3 bases between the two germline ends. CDR3 size: 13 residues. The CDR3: CASSLAGTDTQYF. The CDR3 DNA reads TGCGCCAGCAGCTTGGCGGGCACAGATACGCAGTATTTT.

V is TRBV7-9 and J is TRBJ2-6; D is ambiguous. V was pared by 1 base and J by 4 bases, with 11 bases between. The V gene's germline CDR1 is SEHNR and CDR2 FQNEAQ (reference sequence). This CDR3 has 16 amino acids. CDR3 residues: CASSLGLSPGANVLTF. The DNA of the CDR3 is TGTGCCAGCAGCTTAGGCCTATCGCCCGGGGCCAACGTCCTGACTTTC.

This chain connects TRBV10-3 to TRBJ2-1; perhaps TRBD2 as D (7 bases). Germline CDR1 ENHRY, CDR2 SYGVKD. CDR3 size: 12 residues. The V gene lost 5 bases and the J gene lost 14 bases, with 16 bases spanning the gap. CDR3 nucleotide sequence: TGTGCCATCAGTACCCCCAGGGGAGGGAAGTTCTTC. Amino acids: CAISTPRGGKFF.

V usage is TRBV7-9 and J usage is TRBJ2-7; weak D call: TRBD1 (5 bases). The length of the CDR3 is 13 residues. The germline CDR1 and CDR2 sequences are SEHNR and FQNEAQ (reference sequence). The ends were cut back, 5 bases at V and 3 bases at J, with 11 bases in the middle. CDR3: CASSMTANYEQYF. As DNA, the CDR3 is TGTGCCAGCAGCATGACAGCAAACTACGAGCAGTACTTC.

The chain has TRBV2 and TRBJ2-3; perhaps D is TRBD1 or TRBD2 (5 bases each). V was shortened by 6 bases and J by 3 bases, with 10 bases between the two germline ends. Germline CDR1 and CDR2: SNHLY and FYNNEI. The CDR3 consists of 13 residues. Written as DNA, the CDR3 is TGTGCCAGCAGGGGGGAGAATACAGATACGCAGTATTTT. As protein: CASRGENTDTQYF.

In nucleotides, the CDR3 is TGTGCCAGCAGCGTCCTAGGGTTTTCTCCTGAGCAGTTCTTC. The encoded protein is CASSVLGFSPEQFF. The chain is built from TRBV9 and TRBJ2-1; D remains ambiguous. V was trimmed by 2 bases and J by 9 bases, leaving 15 bases between them. CDR1 is SGDLS, CDR2 YYNGEE, per germline. The CDR3 runs to 14 residues.

The chain is built from TRBV4-2 and TRBJ1-6; 9 positions match TRBD1. V lost 5 bases, J lost 5 bases, and 4 bases stayed unmatched. This CDR3 comprises 15 residues. Per the germline V gene, CDR1 is LGHNA and CDR2 is YNFKEQ. CDR3 nucleotide sequence: TGTGCCAGCAGCAATCGGGACAGGGATAATTCACCCCTCCACTTT. This gives the protein CASSNRDRDNSPLHF.

The genes are TRBV15 and TRBJ1-1; D remains ambiguous. CDR1 is LNHNV, CDR2 YYDKDF, per germline (reference sequence). The CDR3 runs to 13 residues. Trimming removed 0 bases from V and 5 bases from J, with 7 bases in between. CDR3 DNA: TGTGCCACCAGCAGAGAAGAGGAGACTGAAGCTTTCTTT. Translated: CATSREEETEAFF.

The chain recombines TRBV4-1 with TRBJ2-3; 8 nucleotides match TRBD2. Trimming took 0 bases from V and 4 from J; bases not matched to a gene: 18. This CDR3 has 20 residues. The germline gives CDR1 MGHRA, CDR2 YSYEKL. The DNA of the CDR3 is TGCGCCAGCAGCCAAGATCTTCCAATTGGACTAGCTCTTCAAGCAGATACGCAGTATTTT. Its translation is CASSQDLPIGLALQADTQYF.

This chain links TRBV4-2 with TRBJ2-1; a weak D match, TRBD2 (6 bases). Between the trimmed V and J ends, which lost 6 bases and 2 bases, there was a span of 17 bases. The CDR3 spans 16 residues. Per the germline V gene, CDR1 is LGHNA and CDR2 is YNFKEQ. CDR3 nucleotide sequence: TGTGCCAGCAGTTCTTTCGGGGGTGGGACCTACAATGAGCAGTTCTTC. It encodes CASSSFGGGTYNEQFF.

The CDR3 nucleotides read TGTGCCAGCAGCTTGGACGGTAGCAATCAGCCCCAGCATTTT. Its translation is CASSLDGSNQPQHF. The rearrangement uses TRBV5-6 and TRBJ1-5; no reliable D call. Looked up from germline, CDR1 is SGHDT and CDR2 is YYEEEE. The CDR3 is 14 amino acids. Trimming took 0 bases from V and 0 from J, leaving 4 bases between them. Full variable domain (rest looked up from reference TRBV5-6 and TRBJ1-5): DAGVTQSPTHLIKTRGQQVTLRCSPKSGHDTVSWYQQALGQGPQFIFQYYEEEERQRGNFPDRFSGHQFPNYSSELNVNALLLGDSALYLCASSLDGSNQPQHFGDGTRLSIL.